The clone carrying this TCR beta chain has more than one count but fewer than ten. Its antigen is still unknown. An end of the junction does not agree with germline; a read error may underlie this. This entry belongs to a study of response to subunit inactivated influenza vaccine. Points from the study as a whole: Researchers suggested that each seasonal influenza vaccination recruits few new T cells.

TCRdb analysed the RT-PCR reads with MiXCR anew, one entry per CDR3 protein. The table shows fewer than 350,000 distinct CDR3 sequences, with 21% occurring only once. The germline V gene encodes CDR1 SQVTM and CDR2 ANQGSEA. The CDR3 loop spans 13 amino acids. The chain links TRBV29-1 to TRBJ1-1; 9 nucleotides agree with TRBD1. The sample was PBMCs from blood, taken about 19 months after vaccination. The receptor's source is a man between 50 and 75 years old who received an inactivated influenza vaccine. CDR3 protein: CSVQEDRGTEAFF. The CDR3 DNA reads TGCAGCGTTCAAGAGGACAGGGGAACTGAAGCTTTCTTT. Full variable domain (remainder filled in from reference TRBV29-1 and TRBJ1-1): SAVISQKPSRDICQRGTSLTIQCQVDSQVTMMFWYRQQPGQSLTLIATANQGSEATYESGFVIDKFPISRPNLTFSTLTVSNMSPEDSSIYLCSVQEDRGTEAFFGQGTRLTVV.